Listed below are T cell receptor beta chains from one sample, sequenced in a study of blood T cell repertoires in COVID-19. TCRdb keeps only in-frame clones here, not all; method: immunoSEQ multiplex PCR. The sample consists of about 250,000 clones, about 82% of them appearing once. Sample: peripheral blood. All receptors derive from a man aged 50-59 years with active or convalescent COVID-19. Both conserved end residues are part of each CDR3. The D gene is left open where the match is weak. A clone size is listed for some rows: how often the clone was seen (once, few, many), or a class if it is expanded.

size: NA; D: TRBD2; J: TRBJ2-3; V: TRBV29-1; CDR3: CSVELAATDTQYF; DNA: TGCAGCGTTGAACTAGCGGCCACAGATACGCAGTATTTT
size: NA; D: TRBD1; J: TRBJ1-1; V: TRBV3-1/TRBV3-2; CDR3: CASSYFWTGGSEAFF; DNA: TGTGCCAGCAGCTATTTTTGGACAGGGGGCTCTGAAGCTTTCTTT
size: NA; D: NA; J: TRBJ1-1; V: TRBV5-1; CDR3: CASSLAAGWDTEAFF; DNA: TGCGCCAGCAGCTTGGCGGCAGGGTGGGACACTGAAGCTTTCTTT
size: NA; D: TRBD2; J: TRBJ2-3; V: TRBV7-2; CDR3: CASSLGLAGGADTQYF; DNA: TGTGCCAGCAGCTTAGGACTAGCCGGGGGAGCAGATACGCAGTATTTT
size: NA; D: NA; J: TRBJ1-1; V: TRBV6-1; CDR3: CASSERPGAEAFF; DNA: TGTGCCAGCAGTGAACGCCCAGGCGCTGAAGCTTTCTTT
size: NA; D: TRBD1; J: TRBJ1-5; V: TRBV3-1/TRBV3-2; CDR3: CASSHRGSNQPQHF; DNA: TGTGCCAGCAGCCACAGGGGGAGCAATCAGCCCCAGCATTTT
size: few; D: NA; J: TRBJ2-7; V: TRBV7-9; CDR3: CASSLSYNSYEQYF; DNA: TGTGCCAGCAGCTTATCTTACAACTCCTACGAGCAGTACTTC
size: NA; D: TRBD1; J: TRBJ1-1; V: TRBV30; CDR3: CAWAGGAEAFF; DNA: TGTGCCTGGGCAGGGGGAGCTGAAGCTTTCTTT
size: NA; D: TRBD2; J: TRBJ2-1; V: TRBV6-2/TRBV6-3; CDR3: CASSYFDGTSANIGYNEQFF; DNA: TGTGCCAGCAGTTACTTCGACGGGACTAGCGCCAACATTGGCTACAATGAGCAGTTCTTC
size: few; D: NA; J: TRBJ1-4; V: TRBV18; CDR3: CASSPPGGAWEKLFF; DNA: TGTGCCAGCTCACCACCGGGGGGGGCTTGGGAAAAACTGTTTTTT
size: few; D: TRBD1; J: TRBJ1-3; V: TRBV11-2; CDR3: CASSHIGQGGTRNTIYF; DNA: TGTGCCAGCAGCCACATTGGACAGGGTGGAACTCGAAACACCATATATTTT